One and the same sample provided the 25 T cell receptor beta chains below, sequenced in a study of regulatory T cells in long-lasting Graves disease. For TCR beta, libraries came from iRepertoire HTBI primers and Arm-PCR of CDR3 regions. Each CDR3 protein gets one entry after TCRdb re-called the multiplex PCR reads with MiXCR. This sample has 410,000 or so distinct CDR3 sequences; 15% occur once, and the top ten carry roughly 17%. The time point was: newly diagnosed GD, antithyroid drugs for less than 3 months. There was RNA extracted from PBMCs, and the TCR library was made from it. These same records also appear under a second study, on T cells in Graves' hyperthyroidism and ophthalmopathy.

This material consisted of peripheral blood mononuclear cells (PBMCs), taken at new diagnosis, from a patient treated with antithyroid drugs. These receptors were taken from a woman under 40 with Graves disease.

This clonotype was seen a handful of times. The chain carries TRBV19 and TRBJ2-5, with no clear D. Germline V gene lookup returns CDR1 LNHDA and CDR2 SQIVND (reference sequence). The CDR3 contains 14 residues. The V end was cut by 0 bases, the J end by 3 bases, with 8 bases between. CDR3 bases: TGTGCCAGTAGTATAGATCCCCTTAAAGAGACCCAGTACTTC. This gives the protein CASSIDPLKETQYF. Supplemented by reference TRBV19 and TRBJ2-5, the full variable domain reads DGGITQSPKYLFRKEGQNVTLSCEQNLNHDAMYWYRQDPGQGLRLIYYSQIVNDFQKGDIAEGYSVSREKKESFPLTVTSAQKNPTAFYLCASSIDPLKETQYFGPGTRLLVL.

This clonotype has at least ten counts. The rearrangement links TRBV12-3 or TRBV12-4 to TRBJ2-1; 9 bases are a match to TRBD1. Losses at the gene ends were 0 bases for V and 5 bases for J; bases not matched to a gene: 5. The CDR3 is made up of 16 amino acids. The CDR3 nucleotides read TGTGCCAGCAGTTTAGCCACAGGGGGCTTCAACAATGAGCAGTTCTTC. Its protein product is CASSLATGGFNNEQFF.

The chain recombines TRBV6-2 or TRBV6-3 with TRBJ2-1, with no clear D. Germline CDR1 reads MNHEY; CDR2 reads SVGEGT. The CDR3 consists of 13 residues. V lost 7 bases to trimming and J lost 3 bases, with 10 bases between them. The CDR3 is CASKRLGYNEQFF. Here the CDR3 DNA reads TGTGCCAGCAAAAGGTTGGGCTACAATGAGCAGTTCTTC.

This clonotype was picked up many times. J is TRBJ2-7 and V is TRBV2; 8 bases align to TRBD2. Germline loops: CDR1 SNHLY, CDR2 FYNNEI. J lost 5 bases, V lost 4 bases, and 13 bases had no gene match. This CDR3 contains 16 residues. The CDR3 sequence is CASSGTSGLSWDEQYF. CDR3 coding DNA: TGTGCCAGCAGTGGAACTAGCGGCCTTTCTTGGGACGAGCAGTACTTC.

This clonotype has only a few counts. The rearrangement links TRBV12-3 or TRBV12-4 to TRBJ1-4; D uncertain. Trimming shortened V by 8 bases and J by 3 bases, and 19 bases separated the two germline ends. This CDR3 spans 16 amino acids. As DNA, the CDR3 is TGTGCCAGCCAGTCGATGGGATGGGCGGCTAATGAAAAACTGTTTTTT. It is translated as CASQSMGWAANEKLFF.

Notes on this clonotype: This could be a read error, since a much larger clone is one nucleotide away. This sequence joins TRBV20-1 and TRBJ2-7; 8 bases line up with TRBD2. The CDR3 consists of 14 residues. Germline V gene sequence: CDR1 DFQATT, CDR2 SNEGSKA (reference sequence). CDR3 sequence (DNA): TGCAGAGCCCCACACGCGGGAGGACCCTACGAGCAGTACTTC. Encoded protein: CRAPHAGGPYEQYF.

Many counts were recorded for this clonotype. The chain is built from TRBV11-3 and TRBJ1-1; the match to TRBD1 covers 7 bases. The CDR3 runs to 12 residues. Germline lookup yields CDR1 SGHNT and CDR2 YENEEA. J gave up 6 bases and V 3 bases, and 1 base lay outside the gene matches. In DNA form, the CDR3 reads TGTGCCAGCAGCTTGACAGGGTCTGAAGCTTTCTTT. It is translated as CASSLTGSEAFF.

This clonotype was picked up many times. The chain couples TRBV13 to TRBJ2-3, with D hard to call. Germline V gene lookup returns CDR1 PRHDT and CDR2 FYEKMQ (reference sequence). V lost 0 bases and J lost 0, with 13 bases in between. CDR3 size: 17 residues. The CDR3: CASSLGLPSTSTDTQYF. Here the CDR3 DNA reads TGTGCCAGCAGCTTAGGCCTGCCTTCCACTAGCACAGATACGCAGTATTTT. Full variable domain (remainder filled in from reference TRBV13 and TRBJ2-3): AAGVIQSPRHLIKEKRETATLKCYPIPRHDTVYWYQQGPGQDPQFLISFYEKMQSDKGSIPDRFSAQQFSDYHSELNMSSLELGDSALYFCASSLGLPSTSTDTQYFGPGTRLTVL.

This clonotype was counted at least ten times. J is TRBJ2-3 and V is TRBV11-2; 10 bases agree with TRBD2. After removal of 0 bases from V and 1 base from J, the junction contained 7 bases not matched to a gene. The CDR3 is 18 residues long. Germline CDR1 is SGHAT and CDR2 is FQNNGV. The CDR3 loop reads CASSLDRWLAGGTDTQYF. In nucleotides, the CDR3 is TGTGCCAGCAGCTTAGATCGGTGGCTAGCGGGAGGCACAGATACGCAGTATTTT.

Turning to this clonotype: A read error is the likely source, as a far larger clone sits one nucleotide away. The J gene is TRBJ2-5, the V gene TRBV11-3; 11 bases are shared with TRBD2. The CDR3 contains 18 residues. With V trimmed by 2 bases and J by 11 bases, 19 bases remained unmatched. Per germline, CDR1 SGHNT and CDR2 YENEEA. CDR3 nucleotides: TGTGCCAGCAGCTTAACATCTAGCGGGAGGAAGTCCTACAATGAGCAGTACTTC. Encoded protein: CASSLTSSGRKSYNEQYF.

This clonotype was counted ten times or more. J is TRBJ2-7 and V is TRBV28, with 11 bases that match TRBD2. J lost 4 bases, V lost 7 bases, and 6 bases had no gene match. Looked up from germline, CDR1 is MDHEN and CDR2 is SYDVKM. The CDR3 consists of 14 residues. The CDR3 loop reads CASKLGLAEYEQYF. Written as DNA, the CDR3 is TGTGCCAGCAAACTGGGACTAGCGGAGTACGAGCAGTACTTC.

This chain joins TRBV6-9 and TRBJ2-5; D is perhaps TRBD2 (6 bases). The DNA matches TRBJ2-1 better at its end, which makes the J call doubtful. The CDR3 is 15 residues long. Germline CDR1 MNHGY, CDR2 SVAAGI. DNA of the CDR3: TGTGCCAGCAGTTATGCAGAGGCGGGACGGAATGAGCAGTTCTTC. Translating it yields CASSYAEAGRNEQFF.

This clonotype was recorded many times. CDR3 sequence (DNA): TGTGCCAGCAGACACCAGGGGGGCGCGGATACGCAGTATTTT. This encodes CASRHQGGADTQYF. The J gene is TRBJ2-3, the V gene TRBV2; possible D gene TRBD1, 7 bases. This CDR3 spans 14 amino acids. Germline CDR1 is SNHLY and CDR2 is FYNNEI. The germline V and J ends were trimmed by 6 bases and 6 bases, with 16 bases remaining between them. Complete variable domain (other parts from reference TRBV2 and TRBJ2-3): EPEVTQTPSHQVTQMGQEVILRCVPISNHLYFYWYRQILGQKVEFLVSFYNNEISEKSEIFDDQFSVERPDGSNFTLKIRSTKLEDSAMYFCASRHQGGADTQYFGPGTRLTVL.

There are many counts of this clonotype. This chain links TRBV5-1 with TRBJ2-7; TRBD2 aligns across 11 bases. Looked up from germline, CDR1 is SGHRS and CDR2 is YFSETQ. V gave up 0 bases and J gave up 0 bases; unmatched junction bases: 5. The CDR3 sequence is 17 residues long. This CDR3 reads CASSLGLAGTSSYEQYF. The CDR3 nucleotides are TGCGCCAGCAGCTTGGGACTAGCGGGAACTAGCTCCTACGAGCAGTACTTC.

There are many counts of this clonotype. V and J are TRBV11-1 and TRBJ2-1, with 10 bases fitting TRBD2. V lost 4 bases to trimming and J lost 0 bases; unmatched junction nucleotides: 6. This CDR3 has 17 amino acids. The germline V gene has CDR1 SGHAT and CDR2 FQDESV (reference sequence). The CDR3 region has the DNA TGTGCCAGCAGCTCGGTGGGACTAGCGAACTCCTACAATGAGCAGTTCTTC. This translates into CASSSVGLANSYNEQFF.

Many counts were recorded for this clonotype. The chain joins TRBV6-2 or TRBV6-3 to TRBJ1-1, with D uncertain. The CDR3 has 11 amino acids. Per germline, CDR1 MNHEY and CDR2 SVGEGT. V dropped 5 bases and J dropped 11 bases, with 12 bases sitting between them. The CDR3 region is CASSVGPIAFF. CDR3 coding DNA: TGTGCCAGCAGTGTTGGCCCCATCGCTTTCTTT.

The chain uses TRBV19 and TRBJ2-3; 7 bases agree with TRBD2. Trimming removed 3 bases from V and 0 bases from J; junction bases left unmatched: 6. This CDR3 comprises 16 residues. Germline CDR1 LNHDA, CDR2 SQIVND (reference sequence). CDR3 loop: CASSMGGSRSTDTQYF. CDR3 nucleotide sequence: TGTGCCAGTAGTATGGGGGGGAGCCGGAGCACAGATACGCAGTATTTT.

This clonotype was observed many times. The chain uses TRBV3-1 and TRBJ2-1; D possibly corresponds to TRBD1 (6 bases). CDR1 and CDR2 (germline): LGHDT, YNNKEL (reference sequence). Between the trimmed V and J ends, which lost 4 bases and 5 bases, there was a span of 15 bases. There are 15 residues in the CDR3. The CDR3 loop reads CASSRPGHPNNEQFF. CDR3 nucleotide sequence: TGTGCCAGCAGCCGTCCGGGACACCCAAACAATGAGCAGTTCTTC.

This clonotype was seen ten or more times. The chain combines TRBV28 with TRBJ1-5; D is unclear. The CDR3 consists of 14 residues. V gave up 4 bases and J gave up 3 bases, with 10 bases separating them. The germline CDR1 and CDR2 sequences are MDHEN and SYDVKM. This CDR3 is CASSSITYNQPQHF. CDR3 in DNA: TGTGCCAGCAGTTCCATAACATACAATCAGCCCCAGCATTTT.

The rearrangement links TRBV19 to TRBJ2-3; D is possibly TRBD2 (6 bases). The CDR3 runs to 18 residues. Germline CDR1 LNHDA, CDR2 SQIVND (reference sequence). V was pared by 4 bases and J by 4 bases, with 24 bases between. CDR3 in DNA: TGTGCCAGTAGTAGGGCAGGGCCAGCGGGTCCGTCTCCAGATACGCAGTATTTT. Residues: CASSRAGPAGPSPDTQYF.

This clonotype was seen many times. The rearrangement uses TRBV20-1 and TRBJ1-2; no clear D gene. The germline V and J ends were trimmed by 0 bases and 3 bases, with 20 bases remaining between them. The germline gives CDR1 DFQATT, CDR2 SNEGSKA (reference sequence). The CDR3 runs to 17 residues. CDR3 nucleotide sequence: TGCAGTGCTAGAGATCTGAACAGCTCCCCTCTTCACTATGGCTACACCTTC. Translation: CSARDLNSSPLHYGYTF.

Only a few counts were recorded for this clonotype. This rearrangement joins TRBV12-3 or TRBV12-4 to TRBJ2-3; no firm D call. V shed 6 bases and J shed 9 bases, with 13 bases lying between them. This CDR3 has 12 amino acids. This CDR3 is CASRSSTGTQYF. CDR3 nucleotide sequence: TGTGCCAGCAGATCCTCGACTGGAACGCAGTATTTT.

This clonotype was observed many times. The rearrangement links TRBV2 to TRBJ1-2; D is uncertain. Germline V lookup: CDR1 SNHLY, CDR2 FYNNEI. Trimming cost V 3 bases and J 4 bases, with 0 bases left between them. This CDR3 spans 10 amino acids. CDR3 DNA: TGTGCCAGCAGTGACTATGGCTACACCTTC. This codes for CASSDYGYTF.

This clonotype was observed at least ten times. The chain couples TRBV5-6 to TRBJ2-7, with a weak D call TRBD1 (5 bases). CDR1 and CDR2 (germline): SGHDT, YYEEEE. V lost 3 bases and J 2 bases, leaving 12 bases between the germline ends. The CDR3 has 14 residues. As DNA, the CDR3 is TGTGCCAGCAGCTCCCTCCAGGGTACCTACGAGCAGTACTTC. Translation: CASSSLQGTYEQYF. The full variable domain, rest sourced from reference TRBV5-6 and TRBJ2-7, is DAGVTQSPTHLIKTRGQQVTLRCSPKSGHDTVSWYQQALGQGPQFIFQYYEEEERQRGNFPDRFSGHQFPNYSSELNVNALLLGDSALYLCASSSLQGTYEQYFGPGTRLTVT.

The table lists this clonotype with a few counts. The V call is TRBV30, the J call TRBJ1-5; the D gene is possibly TRBD1 (6 bases). The V and J ends lost 0 bases and 11 bases respectively, with 14 bases between them. From germline, CDR1 is GTSNPN and CDR2 SVGIG (reference sequence). The CDR3 sequence is 13 residues long. The CDR3 DNA reads TGTGCCTGGAGTGTAACGGGGGCTCGGTCCCAGCATTTT. It encodes CAWSVTGARSQHF.